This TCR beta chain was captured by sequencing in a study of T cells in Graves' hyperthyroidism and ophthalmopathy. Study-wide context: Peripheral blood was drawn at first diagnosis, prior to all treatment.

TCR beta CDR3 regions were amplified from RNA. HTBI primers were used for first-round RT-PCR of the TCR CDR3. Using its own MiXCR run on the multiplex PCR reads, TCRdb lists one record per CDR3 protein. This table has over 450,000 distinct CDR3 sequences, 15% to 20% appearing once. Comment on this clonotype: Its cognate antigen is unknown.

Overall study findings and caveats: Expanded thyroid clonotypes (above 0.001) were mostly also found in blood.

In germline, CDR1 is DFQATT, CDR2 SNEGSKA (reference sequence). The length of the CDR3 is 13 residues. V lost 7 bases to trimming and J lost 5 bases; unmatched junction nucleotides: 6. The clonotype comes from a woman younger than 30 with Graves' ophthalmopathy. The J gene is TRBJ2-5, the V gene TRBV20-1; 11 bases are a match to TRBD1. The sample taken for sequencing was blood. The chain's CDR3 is CSVPDRGLETQYF. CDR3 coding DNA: TGCAGTGTCCCGGACAGGGGGCTGGAGACCCAGTACTTC.